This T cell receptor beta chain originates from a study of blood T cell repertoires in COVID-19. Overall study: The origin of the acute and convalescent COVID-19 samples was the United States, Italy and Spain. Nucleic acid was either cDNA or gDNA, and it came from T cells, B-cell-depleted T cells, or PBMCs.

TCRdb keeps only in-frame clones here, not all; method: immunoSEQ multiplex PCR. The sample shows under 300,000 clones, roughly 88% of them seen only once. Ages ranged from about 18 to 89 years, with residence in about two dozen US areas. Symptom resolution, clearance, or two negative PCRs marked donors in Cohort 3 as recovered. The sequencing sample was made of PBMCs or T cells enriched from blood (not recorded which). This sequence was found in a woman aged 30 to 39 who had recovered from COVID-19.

This CDR3 reads CATSDVDSTQHF. CDR3 sequence (DNA): TGTGCCACCAGTGATGTTGACAGCACCCAGCATTTT. The chain has TRBV24-1 and TRBJ1-5; TRBD1 might be the D (5 bases). The CDR3 sequence is 12 residues long. The germline V and J ends were trimmed by 3 bases and 11 bases, with 10 bases remaining between them. The V gene's germline CDR1 is KGHDR and CDR2 SFDVKD.